These 16 T cell receptor beta chains share one sample of origin, sequenced in a study of blood T cell repertoires in COVID-19. Repertoires were generated with immunoSEQ multiplex PCR, while TCRdb's copy carries only in-frame clones and drops some. Among 400,000 or so clones listed, roughly 90% were seen once. The sequenced sample consisted of peripheral blood. Receptors originate from a man between 18 and 35 years old with COVID-19, enrolled during active disease.

The chain employs TRBV2 and TRBJ2-7, with 8 bases identical to TRBD2. From germline, CDR1 is SNHLY and CDR2 FYNNEI. V was pared by 4 bases and J by 6 bases, with 5 bases of the junction left unmatched. This CDR3 has 13 residues. CDR3 protein: CASSGLARTEQYF. The CDR3 bases are TGTGCCAGCAGTGGACTAGCGAGAACCGAGCAGTACTTC.

The chain has TRBV30 and TRBJ2-3; 8 nucleotides agree with TRBD1. The V gene's germline CDR1 is GTSNPN and CDR2 SVGIG (reference sequence). The length of the CDR3 is 12 residues. Losses at the gene ends were 5 bases for V and 4 bases for J; bases not matched to a gene: 2. Here the CDR3 DNA reads TGTGCCTGGGGACAGGGCGCAGATACGCAGTATTTT. As protein: CAWGQGADTQYF.

There are a few counts of this clone. The rearrangement links TRBV6-5 to TRBJ2-2, with 7 bases lining up with TRBD2. The CDR3 has 16 residues. Germline loops: CDR1 MNHEY, CDR2 SVGAGI. With 4 bases clipped from V and 6 bases from J, the junction kept 11 bases outside the gene matches. The CDR3 region is CASSSDFRGRAGELFF. The CDR3 DNA reads as TGTGCCAGCAGTTCCGATTTTCGGGGGAGGGCCGGGGAGCTGTTTTTT.

The gene calls are TRBV18 and TRBJ1-4, with D tentatively TRBD1 (6 bases). The ends were cut back, 7 bases at V and 3 bases at J, with 9 bases in the middle. Germline values: CDR1 KGHSH, CDR2 LQKENI. The CDR3 is 13 amino acids. The DNA for the CDR3 is TGTGCCAGCTTTACAGGGTCTAATGAAAAACTGTTTTTT. This gives the protein CASFTGSNEKLFF. Variable domain in full (rest from reference TRBV18 and TRBJ1-4): NAGVMQNPRHLVRRRGQEARLRCSPMKGHSHVYWYRQLPEEGLKFMVYLQKENIIDESGMPKERFSAEFPKEGPSILRIQQVVRGDSAAYFCASFTGSNEKLFFGSGTQLSVL.

The chain carries TRBV6-5 and TRBJ2-7; D might be TRBD1 (5 bases). V was clipped by 6 bases and J by 2 bases, with 17 bases between them. CDR1 MNHEY and CDR2 SVGAGI come from the germline V gene. The CDR3 contains 15 residues. CDR3 loop: CASSHRPRGAYEQYF. DNA for the CDR3: TGTGCCAGCAGCCACAGGCCTCGCGGAGCCTACGAGCAGTACTTC.

This clone was recorded once. The chain employs TRBV24-1 and TRBJ2-7, with unresolved D. The CDR3 has 12 residues. The V gene's germline CDR1 is KGHDR and CDR2 SFDVKD. V was pared by 5 bases and J by 7 bases, with 11 bases between. The CDR3 protein is CATSGPIGEQYF. CDR3 sequence (DNA): TGTGCCACCAGTGGTCCTATCGGTGAGCAGTACTTC.

The CDR3 sequence: CASSLVDRGLFQFF. In DNA form, the CDR3 reads TGTGCCAGCAGCTTGGTAGACAGGGGCCTTTTTCAGTTCTTC. V usage is TRBV5-5 and J usage is TRBJ2-1; the match to TRBD1 covers 8 bases. The V and J ends lost 0 bases and 13 bases, in that order; junction bases with no gene match: 9. There are 14 residues in the CDR3. Germline V gene sequence: CDR1 SGHKS, CDR2 YYEKEE (reference sequence).

This chain joins TRBV2 and TRBJ2-7, with 8 bases identical to TRBD2. Germline assignment: CDR1 SNHLY and CDR2 FYNNEI. The CDR3 spans 13 residues. Trimming at V came to 3 bases and at J to 5 bases, leaving 3 bases not matched to a gene. DNA for the CDR3: TGTGCCAGCAGTGATGGGACTAGAGACGAGCAGTACTTC. It translates to CASSDGTRDEQYF.

The chain couples TRBV20-1 to TRBJ2-7; TRBD2 aligns across 9 bases. CDR1 DFQATT and CDR2 SNEGSKA come from the germline V gene (reference sequence). V lost 3 bases and J lost 6; bases outside the gene matches: 9. This CDR3 has 14 amino acids. The CDR3 coding sequence is TGCAGTGCTAGTTGGGCGGGGGGGCTCGGCGAGCAGTACTTC. Its translation: CSASWAGGLGEQYF.

This chain links TRBV6-6 with TRBJ2-7, with 10 bases that match TRBD1. The germline gives CDR1 MNHNY, CDR2 SVGAGI (reference sequence). V lost 5 bases and J lost 3; bases outside the gene matches: 7. CDR3 size: 15 residues. The CDR3: CASSHRGTGVYEQYF. The CDR3 DNA reads TGTGCCAGCAGTCACAGGGGGACAGGGGTCTACGAGCAGTACTTC.

The rearrangement joins TRBV2 to TRBJ1-2, with D hard to call. This CDR3 has 15 residues. CDR1 is SNHLY, CDR2 FYNNEI, per germline. Trimming removed 2 bases from V and 2 bases from J, with 12 bases in between. The CDR3 DNA is TGTGCCAGCAGTGAATATCCGACAACCAACTATGGCTACACCTTC. Protein: CASSEYPTTNYGYTF.

The chain carries TRBV28 and TRBJ2-1; TRBD2 matches 11 bases. Trimming at V came to 9 bases and at J to 0 bases, leaving 4 bases not matched to a gene. The CDR3 runs 15 residues. In germline, CDR1 is MDHEN, CDR2 SYDVKM. The DNA of the CDR3 is TGTGCCAGTCTAGCGGGAGGCCTCTCCTACAATGAGCAGTTCTTC. Translated, it gives CASLAGGLSYNEQFF.

The chain joins TRBV2 to TRBJ1-6, with 7 bases identical to TRBD1. This CDR3 contains 16 residues. Per germline, CDR1 SNHLY and CDR2 FYNNEI. The junction had 10 bases not matched to a gene; V was cut back by 6 bases and J by 5 bases. CDR3 sequence (DNA): TGTGCCAGCAGCCGAAGGACAGGAGGAGATAATTCACCCCTCCACTTT. Amino acids: CASSRRTGGDNSPLHF. The full variable domain, its missing parts supplied by reference TRBV2 and TRBJ1-6, is EPEVTQTPSHQVTQMGQEVILRCVPISNHLYFYWYRQILGQKVEFLVSFYNNEISEKSEIFDDQFSVERPDGSNFTLKIRSTKLEDSAMYFCASSRRTGGDNSPLHFGNGTRLTVT.

This clone was seen more than once but under ten times. This chain connects TRBV28 to TRBJ1-1; TRBD1 matches 8 bases. Unmatched junction bases numbered 7, after V lost 9 bases and J lost 4 bases. The germline gives CDR1 MDHEN, CDR2 SYDVKM. CDR3 length: 13 residues. The CDR3 protein is CASRTGSGTEAFF. The CDR3, as DNA: TGTGCCAGTCGGACAGGGTCGGGCACTGAAGCTTTCTTT.

The chain recombines TRBV23-1 with TRBJ1-5; D call uncertain. TRBV23-1 is an ORF; its function is uncertain. The ends were cut back, 4 bases at V and 4 bases at J, with 14 bases in the middle. CDR3 size: 15 residues. The chain's CDR3 is CASSRAGSKNQPQHF. Written as DNA, the CDR3 is TGCGCCAGCAGTCGAGCGGGCTCGAAGAATCAGCCCCAGCATTTT.

This chain uses TRBV7-9 with TRBJ2-6; D is unresolved. Germline lookup yields CDR1 SEHNR and CDR2 FQNEAQ (reference sequence). V lost 1 base and J lost 4, with 11 bases in between. This CDR3 spans 16 amino acids. The CDR3 loop is CASSLGPSQGANVLTF. In DNA form, the CDR3 reads TGTGCCAGCAGCTTAGGGCCCTCCCAAGGGGCCAACGTCCTGACTTTC.